This T cell receptor beta chain was captured by sequencing in a study of T cells in Graves' hyperthyroidism and ophthalmopathy (dated by TCRdb to about 2019). About the study as a whole: Peripheral blood samples were taken at initial diagnosis, before any treatment was given. The roughly 94 discovery patients were randomly split 7:3 into training and test sets. An independent validation cohort of about 20 hyperthyroidism patients and more than 15 patients who later progressed to ophthalmopathy tested prospective prediction of ophthalmopathy. After sampling, hyperthyroidism patients received methimazole starting at 30 mg daily, and ophthalmopathy patients received high-dose intravenous methylprednisolone. Thyroid tissue and blood T-cell repertoires from over 5 Graves' hyperthyroidism patients were also compared in the study. The paper describes TCR Vbeta CDR3 sequencing of 120 to 150 peripheral blood samples, made up of 43 ophthalmopathy patients, around 73 hyperthyroidism patients and some 17 progressor patients. TCR V-J signatures able to tell the groups apart were searched for in a discovery cohort of some 100 patients, of whom more than 40 had Graves' ophthalmopathy and 57 had stable Graves' hyperthyroidism. Summary of the overall study and its limitations: Sample size was not statistically predetermined, and investigators were not blinded to group allocation. In validation, progression to ophthalmopathy was predicted by the model with nearly 71% sensitivity and roughly 76% specificity, a median of about 6 months before onset. Blood samples also contained most of the expanded thyroid clonotypes (frequency above 0.001), which suggests that blood repertoires may reflect thyroid immune responses. A 13 V-J signature model separated ophthalmopathy from stable hyperthyroidism, with nearly 90% sensitivity and 81.08% specificity in cross-validation and 80%/75% in testing.

Relative to germline, V is 2 bases shorter and J is 0 bases shorter, with 9 bases between their ends. CDR3 length: 15 amino acids, cysteine to phenylalanine. The CDR3 DNA has 45 bases and is translated from base 1. This clonotype was observed at least ten times. Its antigen has not been determined. No base-level quality is on record; no much larger clone is a single base apart. Graves' hyperthyroidism was defined as stable when no progression to ophthalmopathy occurred over 18 months of follow-up. The hyperthyroidism patients were between 18 and 65 years old and newly diagnosed, with a disease duration of less than 2 months. The study excluded patients with uncontrolled infections, other autoimmune diseases, pregnancy or lactation. Clinical symptoms, serum thyroxine and TRAb, thyroid ultrasound, and orbital computed tomography formed the basis for the diagnoses. PBMCs were separated from approximately 9.9 ml of fresh peripheral blood using Ficoll-Paque density gradient centrifugation. Total RNA was extracted with Trizol reagent, and quality was checked on an Agilent 2100 Bioanalyzer.

Amplification of TCR beta CDR3 regions was carried out from RNA transcripts. The TCR CDR3 was subjected to a first round of RT-PCR using the HTBI primer set and the Qiagen OneStep RT-PCR kit. Libraries were constructed in a second round of multiplex PCR, after which size selection and purification were carried out. Sequencing of the libraries was done on an Illumina HiSeq2000 using paired-end 100 bp reads. As for the original processing: SOAPnuke was used to process the raw data, removing reads that contained adapters or uncalled bases, had a mean Phred below 15, or lacked an exact match to the constant primer or identifier. COPE v1.2.5 was used to merge high-quality paired reads, and clonotypes were defined as unique nucleotide sequences. MiTCR v1.1 was used to align the clonotypes against IMGT TRBV, TRBD and TRBJ reference segments. Analysis was restricted to V-J combinations with a frequency above 0.0001, which covered about 99% of repertoires. A TCS score was defined as the ratio between F50 (clonal expansion) and ExV (chaos), using BLOSUM62-based TCRdist between CDR3 peptides within each V-J. Welch's t-statistics and random forest reduced fewer than 600 V-J features to fewer than 15, which were used in a naive Bayes classifier (R e1071). The public reads were reprocessed in TCRdb via fastp at Q25 and MiXCR, keeping in-frame beta chains. Entries that share a CDR3 protein sequence are merged under the most common genes and DNA. For this entry, the V and J calls and clone size follow TCRdb and not the study's own pipeline. The sample records hundreds of thousands of distinct CDR3 sequences, less than 15% of which are singletons. Roughly 8.3% of the sample rests with the top ten.

This sequence was found in a woman aged 18 to 35 with Graves' hyperthyroidism. Recombination connected TRBV12-3 or TRBV12-4 to TRBJ2-3, with an unclear D gene assignment. Sequencing was done on a sample of blood. The bases read TGTGCCAGCAGTTTAACCCCCAGGAGCACAGATACGCAGTATTTT. Its translation reads: CASSLTPRSTDTQYF.